The clone carrying this T cell receptor beta chain has more than one count but fewer than ten. Its antigen is unknown. The sample is drawn from a study of OX40 agonist ivuxolimab in advanced cancers. Looking at the study overall: Three patients, one with hepatocellular carcinoma and two with cutaneous melanoma, responded partially. Study-wide results and caveats: CD4+ and CD8+ blood T cells expanded clonally by week 6 at 0.1 to 3.0 mg/kg.

This CDR3 is built from 16 residues. With V trimmed by 4 bases and J by 1 base, 9 bases remained unmatched. Germline V gene lookup returns CDR1 MNHEY and CDR2 SVGAGI. TCRdb keeps only in-frame clones here, not all; method: immunoSEQ multiplex PCR. Among 37,000 or so clones listed, about 88% were seen once. The rearrangement joins TRBV6-5 to TRBJ1-1, with 7 positions matching TRBD1. The sequence was collected from an adult with an advanced solid tumor such as melanoma, head and neck, liver or kidney cancer. The specimen comprised CD4+ or CD8+ T cells sorted from blood, sampled in a trial of the OX40 agonist ivuxolimab. This CDR3 is CASSSRRTGRNTEAFF. CDR3 sequence (DNA): TGTGCCAGCAGTTCTCGCCGGACAGGAAGGAACACTGAAGCTTTCTTT.